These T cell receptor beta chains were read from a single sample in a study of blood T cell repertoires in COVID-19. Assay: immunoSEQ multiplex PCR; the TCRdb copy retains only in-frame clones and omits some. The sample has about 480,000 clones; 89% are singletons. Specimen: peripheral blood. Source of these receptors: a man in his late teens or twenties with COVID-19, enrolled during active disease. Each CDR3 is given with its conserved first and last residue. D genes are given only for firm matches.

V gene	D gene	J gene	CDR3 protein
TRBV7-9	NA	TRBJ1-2	CASSQTTTGHRYGYTF
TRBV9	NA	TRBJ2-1	CASSVSGGPLASYNEQFF
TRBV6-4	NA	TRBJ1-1	CASSDPHLRVAAEAFF
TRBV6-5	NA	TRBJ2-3	CASSLWGILSDTQYF
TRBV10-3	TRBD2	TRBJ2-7	CAISDPNERGLEQYF
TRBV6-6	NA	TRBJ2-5	CASTARPTRKETQYF
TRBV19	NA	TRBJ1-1	CASSPSSRGNTEAFF
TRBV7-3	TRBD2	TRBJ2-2	CASSLKPEGLAGGRNTGELFF
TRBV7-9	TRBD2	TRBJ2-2	CASSLERGADGTGELFF
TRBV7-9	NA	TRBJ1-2	CASSNRATNYGYTF
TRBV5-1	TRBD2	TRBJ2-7	CASSLTSGEYYEQYF
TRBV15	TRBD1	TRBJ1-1	CATSRRQGANTEAFF
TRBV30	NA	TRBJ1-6	CARTASSSYNSPLHF
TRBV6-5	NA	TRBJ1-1	CASSSRELGEAFF
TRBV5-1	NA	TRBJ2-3	CASSSGETRDTQYF
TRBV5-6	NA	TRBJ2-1	CASSRTRANEQFF
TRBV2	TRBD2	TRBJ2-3	CAGGLAGFADTQYF
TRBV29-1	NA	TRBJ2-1	CSVEEAGLEFF
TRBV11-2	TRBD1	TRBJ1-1	CASSSWTGENTEAFF
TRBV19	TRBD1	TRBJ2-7	CASSPGTGVSYEQYF
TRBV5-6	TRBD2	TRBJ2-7	CASSLGTSGGPYEQYF
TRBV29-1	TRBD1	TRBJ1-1	CSVVRTGSTEAFF
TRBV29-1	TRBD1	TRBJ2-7	CSVDPSGQGHEQYF
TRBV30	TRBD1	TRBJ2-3	CAWQRGTGGSTDTQYF
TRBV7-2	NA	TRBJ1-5	CASSLAGQPNQPQHF
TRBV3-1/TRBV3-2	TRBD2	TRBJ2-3	CASSRKAGGSSSTDTQYF
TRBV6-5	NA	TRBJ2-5	CASRTDRGAETQYF
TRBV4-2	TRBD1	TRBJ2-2	CASSHQQGMAGELFF
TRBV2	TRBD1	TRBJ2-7	CAGGTGGIEQYF
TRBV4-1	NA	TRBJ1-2	CASSQLRSYGYTF
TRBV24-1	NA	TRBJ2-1	CATSDWRAEQFF
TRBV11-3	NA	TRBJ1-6	CASSLEGGSPLHF
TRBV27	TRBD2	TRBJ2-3	CASSLRGLADTDTQYF
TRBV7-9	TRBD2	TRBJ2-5	CASSSGLALETQYF
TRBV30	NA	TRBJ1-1	CAWRAGGYTEAFF
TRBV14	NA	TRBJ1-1	CASSQDRLLPRNTEAFF
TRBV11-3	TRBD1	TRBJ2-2	CASSFGQGDFGELFF
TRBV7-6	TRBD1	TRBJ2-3	CASSSIRDRGLGDTQYF
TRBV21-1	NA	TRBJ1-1	CASSILVIMNTEAFF
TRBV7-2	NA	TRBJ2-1	CASSFVPRGAYNEQFF
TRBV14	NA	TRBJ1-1	CASSIVPGGTEAFF
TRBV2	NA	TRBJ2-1	CASSDLGLIGDEQFF
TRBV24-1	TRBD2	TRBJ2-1	CATSDTSVSSYNEQFF
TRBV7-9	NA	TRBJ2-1	CASRNTGKQFF
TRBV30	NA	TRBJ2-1	CAWRESLRNEQFF
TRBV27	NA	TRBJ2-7	CASSFSQGYEQYF
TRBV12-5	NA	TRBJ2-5	CASGSTPRGTQYF
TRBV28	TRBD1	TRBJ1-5	CASSLGQGYRQPQHF
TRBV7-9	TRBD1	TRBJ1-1	CASSIRTGRRNTEAFF
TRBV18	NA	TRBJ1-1	CASLGRGQNTEAFF
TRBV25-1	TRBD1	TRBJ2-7	CASSADRVNEQYF
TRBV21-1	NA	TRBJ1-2	CASSENSSNYGYTF
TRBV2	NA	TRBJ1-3	CASSPSYAGNTIYF